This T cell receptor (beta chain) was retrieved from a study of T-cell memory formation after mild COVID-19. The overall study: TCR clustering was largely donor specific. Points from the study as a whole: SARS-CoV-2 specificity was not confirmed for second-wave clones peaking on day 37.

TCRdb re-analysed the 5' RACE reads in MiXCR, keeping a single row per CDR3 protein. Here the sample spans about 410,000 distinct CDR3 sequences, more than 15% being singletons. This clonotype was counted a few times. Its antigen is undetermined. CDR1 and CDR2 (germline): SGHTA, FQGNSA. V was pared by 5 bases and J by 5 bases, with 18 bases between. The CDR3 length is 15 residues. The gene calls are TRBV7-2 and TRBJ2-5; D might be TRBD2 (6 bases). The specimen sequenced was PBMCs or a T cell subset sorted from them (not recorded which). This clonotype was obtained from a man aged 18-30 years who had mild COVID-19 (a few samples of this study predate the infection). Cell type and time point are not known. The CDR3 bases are TGTGCCAGCAGCCAACAGCGGGCCCCCGAGGAGACCCAGTACTTC. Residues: CASSQQRAPEETQYF.